The present TCR beta chain was sequenced within a study of cytomegalovirus exposure and HLA in healthy donors. Study outcomes and limitations: The authors listed 150 to 200 TCR beta chains as cytomegalovirus-associated.

Germline V gives CDR1 MNHNS, CDR2 SASEGT. The ends lost 3 bases at V and 4 bases at J; junction bases unmatched: 11. The CDR3 is 17 residues long. Concerning this clone: Its matching antigen is unknown.

PCR amplification relied on 60 Vbeta primers (plus 13 Jbeta primers). Method: immunoSEQ multiplex PCR; TCRdb's copy keeps in-frame clones and lacks some. There are about 180,000 clones in the sample; 76% occur only once, and under 2% lies in the top ten. The sequenced sample consisted of PBMCs. The source of this sequence is a man between 18 and 35 years old in good health and CMV-seronegative. The chain recombines TRBV6-1 with TRBJ2-1; TRBD2 matches 8 bases. The chain's CDR3 is CASSEHGGGMGYNEQFF. The CDR3 nucleotides are TGTGCCAGCAGTGAGCACGGGGGGGGGATGGGATACAATGAGCAGTTCTTC.